Below, 11 T cell receptor beta chains from the same sample are listed, as sequenced in a study of tumor T cells in aggressive B-cell lymphoma. Measured with immunoSEQ multiplex PCR; TCRdb has only the in-frame clones, and not every one. Here the sample spans a few thousand clones, around nine tenths being singletons. The specimen was tumor tissue. These receptors all come from an adult with diffuse large B cell lymphoma.

This clone was found once. The rearrangement uses TRBV12-5 and TRBJ2-1; 7 bases map to TRBD1. After removal of 5 bases from V and 8 bases from J, the junction contained 9 bases not matched to a gene. CDR1 LGHNT and CDR2 FRNRAP come from the germline V gene. The CDR3 length is 14 residues. The CDR3 region is CASGNQRQGDEQFF. CDR3 bases: TGTGCTAGTGGTAATCAAAGACAGGGCGATGAGCAGTTCTTC. The variable domain in full, completed from reference TRBV12-5 and TRBJ2-1, reads DARVTQTPRHKVTEMGQEVTMRCQPILGHNTVFWYRQTMMQGLELLAYFRNRAPLDDSGMPKDRFSAEMPDATLATLKIQPSEPRDSAVYFCASGNQRQGDEQFFGPGTRLTVL.

This chain links TRBV5-8 with TRBJ1-2; unclear D gene. The CDR3 has 14 residues. The V gene's germline CDR1 is SGHTS and CDR2 YDEGEE. V lost 1 base and J 8 bases, leaving 15 bases between the germline ends. The CDR3 is CASSLSRASGGYTF. For the CDR3, the DNA is TGTGCCAGCAGCTTGTCACGGGCGAGCGGAGGCTACACCTTC.

This chain uses TRBV6-5 with TRBJ1-1; TRBD1 matches at 8 bases. CDR1 MNHEY and CDR2 SVGAGI come from the germline V gene. The CDR3 runs to 15 residues. V dropped 0 bases and J dropped 4; count of bases not matched to a gene: 4. Here the CDR3 reads CASSYSTGGSTEAFF. The CDR3 coding sequence is TGTGCCAGCAGTTACTCAACAGGGGGGTCCACTGAAGCTTTCTTT.

V usage is TRBV5-6 and J usage is TRBJ1-1, with 8 bases that match TRBD1. Germline lookup yields CDR1 SGHDT and CDR2 YYEEEE. V lost 4 bases, J lost 8 bases, and 7 bases stayed unmatched. The CDR3 has 13 amino acids. The CDR3 nucleotides read TGTGCCAGCAGCCGAGGACAGGGACGAGAAGCTTTCTTT. It codes for CASSRGQGREAFF.

The rearrangement links TRBV6-1 to TRBJ1-5; 9 nucleotides line up with TRBD1. This CDR3 comprises 14 residues. Germline V gene sequence: CDR1 MNHNS, CDR2 SASEGT. After removal of 5 bases from V and 2 bases from J, the junction contained 1 base not matched to a gene. The CDR3 reads CASSWTGGNQPQHF. The CDR3 DNA follows: TGTGCCAGCAGTTGGACAGGGGGCAATCAGCCCCAGCATTTT.

The chain recombines TRBV7-2 with TRBJ2-1, with a possible D match to TRBD1 (6 bases). The CDR3 runs to 14 residues. Germline V CDR1 and CDR2: SGHTA, FQGNSA. The V end lost 3 bases, the J end lost 1 base, and 7 bases lay between the germline ends. In nucleotides, the CDR3 is TGTGCCAGCAGCTTCGGGACATCCTACAATGAGCAGTTCTTC. It is translated as CASSFGTSYNEQFF.

The chain is built from TRBV18 and TRBJ2-7; 7 nucleotides align to TRBD2. In germline, CDR1 is KGHSH, CDR2 LQKENI. The CDR3 is 16 amino acids. Trimming removed 5 bases from V and 2 bases from J; junction bases left unmatched: 12. The CDR3 reads CASSREAGRATYEQYF. The CDR3 DNA reads as TGTGCCAGCTCAAGAGAGGCGGGGAGGGCTACCTACGAGCAGTACTTC.

The chain combines TRBV10-3 with TRBJ2-6; D is unresolved. V was pared by 2 bases and J by 4 bases, with 6 bases between. CDR3 length: 14 residues. Per the germline V gene, CDR1 is ENHRY and CDR2 is SYGVKD. The CDR3 is CAISETRGANVLTF. The DNA for the CDR3 is TGTGCCATCAGTGAGACGAGAGGGGCCAACGTCCTGACTTTC.

The genes are TRBV30 and TRBJ1-1, with unresolved D. The CDR3 has 13 residues. Trimming left V 1 base short and J 9 bases short, with 15 bases between. Germline V gene data show CDR1 as GTSNPN and CDR2 as SVGIG (reference sequence). The CDR3 bases are TGTGCCTGGAGTGGGAGGCCCGAATGGCAAGCTTTCTTT. This encodes CAWSGRPEWQAFF.

The chain links TRBV7-9 to TRBJ2-7; TRBD1 might be the D (5 bases). The CDR3 length is 15 residues. From germline, CDR1 is SEHNR and CDR2 FQNEAQ (reference sequence). V shed 4 bases and J shed 2 bases, with 15 bases lying between them. The DNA for the CDR3 is TGTGCCAGCAGCTCCACCTGGGGCAGGGCCTACGAGCAGTACTTC. It specifies CASSSTWGRAYEQYF.

This rearrangement joins TRBV19 to TRBJ2-1, with 9 bases fitting TRBD1. V lost 5 bases to trimming and J lost 3 bases; unmatched junction nucleotides: 8. This CDR3 is 16 amino acids long. Germline V gene data show CDR1 as LNHDA and CDR2 as SQIVND (reference sequence). CDR3 region: CASSFFPGQGYNEQFF. The CDR3 nucleotides read TGTGCCAGTAGTTTCTTCCCGGGACAGGGCTACAATGAGCAGTTCTTC.